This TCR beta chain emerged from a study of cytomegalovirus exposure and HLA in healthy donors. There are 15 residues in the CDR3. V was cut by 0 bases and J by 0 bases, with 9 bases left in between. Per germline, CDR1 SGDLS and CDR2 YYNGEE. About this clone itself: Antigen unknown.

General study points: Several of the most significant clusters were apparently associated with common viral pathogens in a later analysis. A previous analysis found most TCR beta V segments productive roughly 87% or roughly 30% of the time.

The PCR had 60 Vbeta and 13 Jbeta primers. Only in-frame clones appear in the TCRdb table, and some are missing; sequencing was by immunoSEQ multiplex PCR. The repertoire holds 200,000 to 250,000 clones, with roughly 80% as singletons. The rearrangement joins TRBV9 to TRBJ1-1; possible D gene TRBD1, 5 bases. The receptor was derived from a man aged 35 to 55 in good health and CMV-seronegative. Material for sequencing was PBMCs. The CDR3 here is CASSVVADMNTEAFF. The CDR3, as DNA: TGTGCCAGCAGCGTAGTGGCGGACATGAACACTGAAGCTTTCTTT. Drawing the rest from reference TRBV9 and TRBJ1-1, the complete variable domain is DSGVTQTPKHLITATGQRVTLRCSPRSGDLSVYWYQQSLDQGLQFLIQYYNGEERAKGNILERFSAQQFPDLHSELNLSSLELGDSALYFCASSVVADMNTEAFFGQGTRLTVV.